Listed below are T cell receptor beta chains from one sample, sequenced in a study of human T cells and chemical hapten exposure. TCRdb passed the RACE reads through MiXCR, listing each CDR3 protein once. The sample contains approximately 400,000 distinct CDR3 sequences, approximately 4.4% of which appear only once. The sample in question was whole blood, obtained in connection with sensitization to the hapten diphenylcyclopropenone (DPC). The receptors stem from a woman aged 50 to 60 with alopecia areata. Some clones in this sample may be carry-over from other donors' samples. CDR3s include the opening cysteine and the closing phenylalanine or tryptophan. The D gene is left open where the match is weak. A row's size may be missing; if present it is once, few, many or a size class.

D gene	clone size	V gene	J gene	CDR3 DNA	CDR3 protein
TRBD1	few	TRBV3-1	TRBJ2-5	TGTGCCAGCAGCCAAGGACAGGGTATGGTGGAGACCCAGTACTTC	CASSQGQGMVETQYF
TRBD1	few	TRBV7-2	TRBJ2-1	TGTGCCAGCAGCTTCGGACAGGGGAGTGGGTATGAGCAGTTCTTC	CASSFGQGSGYEQFF
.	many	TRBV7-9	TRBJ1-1	TGTGCCAGCAGCTTAGCGCATTTAACGGGTGGCACTGAAGCTTTCTTT	CASSLAHLTGGTEAFF
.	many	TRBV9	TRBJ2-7	TGTGCCAGCAGCGCCGGGGACTTCGCCTACGAGCAGTACTTC	CASSAGDFAYEQYF
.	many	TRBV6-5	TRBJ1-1	TGTGCCAGTTACGGGGAATGGGACACTGAAGCTTTCTTT	CASYGEWDTEAFF
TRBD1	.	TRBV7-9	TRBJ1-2	TGTGCCAGCAGCCCCCGAGCGGCAGGGGGACTCTATGGCTACACCTTC	CASSPRAAGGLYGYTF
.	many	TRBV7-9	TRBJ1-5	TGTGCCAGCAGCTCAACACATATGAGCAATCAGCCCCAGCATTTT	CASSSTHMSNQPQHF
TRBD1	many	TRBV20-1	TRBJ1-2	TGCAGTGCTATCCGGGACAGGCTACTCTATGGCTACACCTTC	CSAIRDRLLYGYTF
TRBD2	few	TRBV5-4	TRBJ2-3	TGTGCCAGCAGCCCTTCAATGACTAGCGCCCGCACAGATACGCAGTATTTT	CASSPSMTSARTDTQYF
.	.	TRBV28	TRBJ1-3	TGTGCCAGCAGTACCAGGATTCTATCTGGAAACACCATATATTTT	CASSTRILSGNTIYF
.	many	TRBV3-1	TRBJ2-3	TGTGCCAGCAGCGCAGGGACGGTTAGCACAGATACGCAGTATTTT	CASSAGTVSTDTQYF
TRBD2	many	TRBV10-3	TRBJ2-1	TGTGCCATCAGTACGGCTAGCGGGGATTACAATGAGCAGTTCTTC	CAISTASGDYNEQFF
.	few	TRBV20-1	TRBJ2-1	TGCAGTGCTAGGGGGAAGCGGAGCGGAACCTACAATGAGCAGTTCTTC	CSARGKRSGTYNEQFF
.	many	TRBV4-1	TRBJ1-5	TGCGCCAGCAGCCAATACGGTATAGGGAGCAATCAGCCCCAGCATTTT	CASSQYGIGSNQPQHF
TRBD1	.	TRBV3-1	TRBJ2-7	TGTGCCAGCAGCCTGGGACAGTTCTCCTACGAGCAGTACTTC	CASSLGQFSYEQYF
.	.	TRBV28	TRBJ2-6	TGTGCCAGCAGTTTATTCAGGAGAGGGGGCTCTGGGGCCAACGTCCTGACTTTC	CASSLFRRGGSGANVLTF
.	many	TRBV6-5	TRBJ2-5	TGTGCCAGCACCCAATACGGGGGCGCGGCAGAGACCCAGTACTTC	CASTQYGGAAETQYF
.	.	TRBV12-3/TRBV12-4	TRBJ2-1	TGTGCCAGCAGTCCCTTCCAAACCCTCCATGAGCAGTTCTTC	CASSPFQTLHEQFF
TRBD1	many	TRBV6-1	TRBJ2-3	TGTGCCAGCAGGTTGGGACAGGAGAGCACAGATACGCAGTATTTT	CASRLGQESTDTQYF
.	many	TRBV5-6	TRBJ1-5	TGTGCCAGCAGCTTGCAACTAGGTGTCCATCAGCCCCAGCATTTT	CASSLQLGVHQPQHF
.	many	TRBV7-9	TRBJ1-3	TGTGCCGCGTCAAGTGACTCTGGAAACACCATATATTTT	CAASSDSGNTIYF
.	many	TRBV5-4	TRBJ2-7	TGTGCCAGCAGCTTGGCGGGCGCCCTGCGGGGAGAGCAGTACTTC	CASSLAGALRGEQYF
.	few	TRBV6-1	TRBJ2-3	TGTGCCAGCGCCCGGGACAGCACAGATACGCAGTATTTT	CASARDSTDTQYF
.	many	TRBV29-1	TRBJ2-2	TGCAGCGTTGAGTCAGCGGAGCTAAACACCGGGGAGCTGTTTTTT	CSVESAELNTGELFF
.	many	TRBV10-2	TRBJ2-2	TGCGCCAGCAGTGATGGGCAAGGGGGGACCGGGGAGCTGTTTTTT	CASSDGQGGTGELFF
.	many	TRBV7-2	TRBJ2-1	TGTGCCAGCAGCTCACTTAGGGAGGGGGCCCCCTACAATGAGCAGTTCTTC	CASSSLREGAPYNEQFF
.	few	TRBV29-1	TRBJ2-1	TGCAGCGTTGTAGGGTCAGCCGGTGAGCAGTTCTTC	CSVVGSAGEQFF
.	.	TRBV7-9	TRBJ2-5	TGTGCCAGCAGCGTCCCGGGGTTCCAAGAGACCCAGTACTTC	CASSVPGFQETQYF
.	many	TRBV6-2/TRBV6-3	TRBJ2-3	TGTGCCAGCAGGCCGGGACTCCGCACAGATACGCAGTATTTT	CASRPGLRTDTQYF
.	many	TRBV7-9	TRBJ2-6	TGTGCCAGCAGCCTATGGACAGACTCTGGGGCCAACGTCCTGACTTTC	CASSLWTDSGANVLTF
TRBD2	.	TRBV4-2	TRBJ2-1	TGTGCCAGCAAACCGGGACTAGCGAGCAATGAGCAGTTCTTC	CASKPGLASNEQFF
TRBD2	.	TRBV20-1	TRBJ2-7	TGCAGTGCTAGGTGGCCTAGCGGGGGCTACGAGCAGTACTTC	CSARWPSGGYEQYF
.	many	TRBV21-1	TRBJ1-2	TGTGCCAGCAGCAAAGTAAGCTATGGCTACACCTTC	CASSKVSYGYTF
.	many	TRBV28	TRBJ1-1	TGTGCCAGCAGTTTCGGGCAGACTGAAGCTTTCTTT	CASSFGQTEAFF
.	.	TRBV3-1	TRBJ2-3	TGTGCCAGCAGCCAAGCGGATGGGGCAGATACGCAGTATTTT	CASSQADGADTQYF
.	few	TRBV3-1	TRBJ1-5	TGTGCCAGCAGCCCCACGGGGGGGGCAGGCAATCAGCCCCAGCATTTT	CASSPTGGAGNQPQHF
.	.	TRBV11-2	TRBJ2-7	TGTGCCAGCAGCACCGCGCCAGGGAACTACGAGCAGTACTTC	CASSTAPGNYEQYF
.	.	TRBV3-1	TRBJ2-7	TGTGCCAGCAGCCAAGAGGGTAGGGGAATCACCTACGAGCAGTACTTC	CASSQEGRGITYEQYF
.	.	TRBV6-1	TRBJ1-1	TGTGCCAGCAGTCTGACATTGGCTGAAGCTTTCTTT	CASSLTLAEAFF
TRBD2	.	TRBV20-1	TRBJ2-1	TGCAGTGCTAGATCTGGGACTAGTCCATACAATGAGCAGTTCTTC	CSARSGTSPYNEQFF
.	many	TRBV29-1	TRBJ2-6	TGCAGCGTTGAAGAGGGCGTGCGGGAACAGTCTGGGGCCAACGTCCTGACTTTC	CSVEEGVREQSGANVLTF
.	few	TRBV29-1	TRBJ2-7	TGCAGCGCCGGGCCCTTCGAGGCCTACGAGCAGTACTTC	CSAGPFEAYEQYF
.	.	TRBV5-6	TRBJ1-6	TGTGCCAACTTGGGACGGGATAATTCACCCCTCCACTTT	CANLGRDNSPLHF
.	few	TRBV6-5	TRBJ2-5	TGTGCCAGCAGCAAACCGGGACGCGGAGAGACCCAGTACTTC	CASSKPGRGETQYF
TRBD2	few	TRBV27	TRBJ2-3	TGTGCCAGCAGTTCCCCCGTACGGGGGGGCCGGGCAGATACGCAGTATTTT	CASSSPVRGGRADTQYF
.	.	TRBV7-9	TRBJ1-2	TGTGCCAGCAGCTTAGGCAGGGAGATCTTCTATGGCTACACCTTC	CASSLGREIFYGYTF
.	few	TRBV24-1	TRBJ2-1	TGTGCCACCAGTGACCCCGGCCGCTCCTACAATGAGCAGTTCTTC	CATSDPGRSYNEQFF
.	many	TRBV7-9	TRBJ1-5	TGTGCCAGCAGCGCGAGCCTGAGGGGCAATCAGCCCCAGCATTTT	CASSASLRGNQPQHF
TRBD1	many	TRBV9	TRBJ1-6	TGTGCCAGCAGTGAATCCCCCGGGGACAGCCCCCGAATTTCACCCCTCCACTTT	CASSESPGDSPRISPLHF
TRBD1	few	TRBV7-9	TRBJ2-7	TGTGCCAGCAGCCCCCACCCCGGACAGGGCTACGAGCAGTACTTC	CASSPHPGQGYEQYF
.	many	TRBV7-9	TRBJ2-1	TGTGCCAGCAGCTTAGCGGAGAAAAGTGAGCAGTTCTTC	CASSLAEKSEQFF
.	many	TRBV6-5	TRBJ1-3	TGTGCCAGCAGTTCCGCCGTGCTTGGAAACACCATATATTTT	CASSSAVLGNTIYF
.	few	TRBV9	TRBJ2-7	TGTGCCAGCAGCGTCGGTGAGGACGAGCAGTACTTC	CASSVGEDEQYF